This TCR beta chain came from a study of blood T cell repertoires in COVID-19. Study overall: Donors in the United States, Italy and Spain gave samples during acute or convalescent COVID-19. The cDNA or gDNA used as material had been derived from T cells, B-cell-depleted T cells, or PBMCs.

Sequenced by immunoSEQ multiplex PCR; TCRdb stores in-frame clones only, minus some. The table shows roughly 250,000 clones, with about 86% occurring only once. Germline assignment: CDR1 SGHDN and CDR2 FVKESK. V gave up 0 bases and J gave up 3 bases; unmatched junction bases: 5. This CDR3 is 16 amino acids long. Participants came from some 23 US areas, aged roughly 18 to 89 years. The V and J genes are TRBV14 and TRBJ2-5; 9 nucleotides agree with TRBD2. The sequence was obtained from a middle-aged woman with acute COVID-19. The sequenced sample was PBMCs or T cells enriched from blood (not recorded which). This chain's CDR3 is CASSQDRLAAKETQYF. CDR3 sequence (DNA): TGTGCCAGCAGCCAAGACCGACTAGCGGCGAAAGAGACCCAGTACTTC.